This T cell receptor beta chain was recovered during a study of low-dose radiotherapy and immunotherapy resistance in tumors. Study background: Every two weeks, one day ahead of radiation and immunotherapy, cyclophosphamide 200 mg/m2 was given (intravenously). On cycle 1 day 1, patients started four cycles of oral aspirin 300 mg daily.

This clonotype was detected many times. Regarding time point: before trial treatment. Every donor was treated with nivolumab, ipilimumab, aspirin, low-dose cyclophosphamide and also low-dose radiotherapy. The CDR3 contains 12 residues. Germline lookup yields CDR1 SGHNT and CDR2 YYREEE (reference sequence). The V gene lost 3 bases and the J gene lost 6 bases, with 9 bases spanning the gap. Gene-specific TRAV and TRBV primers were used for first-strand cDNA, covering alpha and beta chains. Amplification of TCRs used a constant-region primer and V-primer adapter for roughly 20 PCR cycles. In vitro transcription amplified the mRNA that had been isolated. Each CDR3 protein is one row after TCRdb ran MiXCR on the reads. The profile covers 85,000 to 95,000 distinct CDR3 sequences, with roughly a tenth appearing a single time and under 1.1% taken by the ten largest.

The source material was PBMCs, sampled before treatment. The V call is TRBV5-4, the J call TRBJ1-1; D possibly corresponds to TRBD1 (5 bases). The TCR comes from a male donor with prostate cancer. In DNA form, the CDR3 reads TGTGCCAGCAGCTCCCAGGGCCCTGAAGCTTTCTTT. Translated, it gives CASSSQGPEAFF.